The 13 T cell receptor beta chains given below trace back to one sample, sequenced in a study of shared clonotypes between healthy human individuals (dated by TCRdb to the early 2020s). Libraries came from the immunoSEQ multiplex PCR assay. The table comes from immuneACCESS by way of TCRdb, which keeps in-frame sequences with V and J called. Part of the clones is missing from these tables; in studies checked, under half for an unresolved V gene and the rest for unknown reasons. The sample records approximately 1.5 million clones, less than 99% of which are singletons. 0.36% of the sample goes to the ten largest clones. The sequenced sample was naive CD4+ T cells sorted from blood. This sample's cell subset or site label indicates: CD45RA+ positively selected. All receptors derive from a man aged 30-40 years in good health.

J is TRBJ2-1 and V is TRBV18; D is tentatively TRBD1 or TRBD2 (5 bases each). CDR3 length equals 14 residues. V lost 3 bases, J lost 13 bases, and 19 bases lay in between. CDR1 KGHSH and CDR2 LQKENI come from the germline V gene. CDR3 protein: CASSPPGTPVGQFF. In nucleotides, the CDR3 is TGTGCCAGCTCACCTCCCGGGACCCCAGTTGGTCAGTTCTTC.

About this clone itself: Other DNA sequences in the sample encode the same CDR3. The rearrangement links TRBV5-1 to TRBJ2-3, with 9 positions matching TRBD1. The CDR3 runs to 15 residues. CDR1 is SGHRS and CDR2 is YFSETQ in the germline V gene. V shed 2 bases and J 3 bases; nucleotides not matched to a gene: 4. The CDR3 loop reads CASSFTGGGTDTQYF. CDR3 nucleotide sequence: TGCGCCAGCAGCTTTACAGGGGGCGGTACAGATACGCAGTATTTT.

V gene TRBV5-1 combines with J gene TRBJ2-7, with 15 bases matching TRBD2. The CDR3 length is 17 residues. The V gene's germline CDR1 is SGHRS and CDR2 YFSETQ. The junction had 11 bases not matched to a gene; V was cut back by 7 bases and J by 3 bases. In DNA, the CDR3 is TGCGCCAGCGCCTCCGGACTAGCGGGAGGGCCCAACTACGAGCAGTACTTC. Amino acids: CASASGLAGGPNYEQYF.

The J gene is TRBJ1-2, the V gene TRBV7-2; tentative D call: TRBD1 (5 bases). Germline V gene lookup returns CDR1 SGHTA and CDR2 FQGNSA. CDR3 length: 17 residues. V lost 5 bases and J 3 bases, leaving 22 bases between the germline ends. As DNA, the CDR3 is TGTGCCAGCAGCAGACTTAGGGTCGGGACCGAGGACTATGGCTACACCTTC. Protein: CASSRLRVGTEDYGYTF.

A single count supports this clone. This sequence joins TRBV18 and TRBJ2-2; TRBD2 agrees at 14 bases. J lost 3 bases, V lost 3 bases, and 9 bases had no gene match. Germline values: CDR1 KGHSH, CDR2 LQKENI. This CDR3 contains 19 residues. The CDR3, as DNA: TGTGCCAGCTCACCCTTAGGACTAGCGGGAGGCCCGGACACCGGGGAGCTGTTTTTT. It translates to CASSPLGLAGGPDTGELFF.

This clone was seen only once. The chain is built from TRBV6-5 and TRBJ2-1; tentative D call: TRBD2 (6 bases). CDR1 and CDR2 from the germline V gene are MNHEY and SVGAGI. V gave up 0 bases and J gave up 6 bases, with 15 bases separating them. This CDR3 contains 16 residues. The CDR3 coding sequence is TGTGCCAGCAGTTACTCGGGGCGGGGAAGGAGCAATGAGCAGTTCTTC. Amino acid sequence: CASSYSGRGRSNEQFF.

The rearrangement joins TRBV18 to TRBJ2-3; D is unclear. V was trimmed by 3 bases and J by 4 bases, leaving 11 bases between them. There are 14 residues in the CDR3. Germline CDR1 reads KGHSH; CDR2 reads LQKENI. CDR3 protein: CASSPGVVADTQYF. The CDR3 DNA reads as TGTGCCAGCTCACCCGGAGTGGTGGCAGATACGCAGTATTTT.

V and J are TRBV4-3 and TRBJ2-7; D unresolved. The germline V gene has CDR1 LGHNA and CDR2 YSLEER. This CDR3 spans 15 amino acids. Trimming took off 0 bases at V and 3 bases at J, with 12 bases between the two ends. DNA of the CDR3: TGCGCCAGCAGCCAAGATCCCTGGGAAGACTACGAGCAGTACTTC. Translating it yields CASSQDPWEDYEQYF.

The rearrangement links TRBV29-1 to TRBJ2-3, with no clear D. The CDR3 consists of 14 residues. Germline lookup yields CDR1 SQVTM and CDR2 ANQGSEA. The ends were cut back, 5 bases at V and 4 bases at J, with 16 bases in the middle. CDR3 coding DNA: TGCAGCGTTCTTCAGGCGGTCAACCCAGATACGCAGTATTTT. Amino acid sequence: CSVLQAVNPDTQYF.

The chain carries TRBV10-3 and TRBJ2-7, with D maybe TRBD2 (6 bases). The V end lost 4 bases, the J end lost 5 bases, and 21 bases lay between the germline ends. The CDR3 is 16 residues long. Germline CDR1 ENHRY, CDR2 SYGVKD. The CDR3 nucleotides read TGTGCCATCAGTGCGGCGGGATCTCGAATGGGGAACGAGCAGTACTTC. Its protein is CAISAAGSRMGNEQYF.

This chain links TRBV10-1 with TRBJ2-7; 9 bases match TRBD1. CDR1 is WNHNN and CDR2 is SYGVQD in the germline V gene (reference sequence). V shed 4 bases, J shed 6 bases, and the junction held 4 bases outside the gene matches. The CDR3 runs to 13 residues. CDR3 sequence (DNA): TGCGCCAGCAGTGTGGGACAGGGCTTCGAGCAGTACTTC. This gives the protein CASSVGQGFEQYF.

J is TRBJ2-2 and V is TRBV27; 10 bases map to TRBD2. The V segment lost 7 bases and the J segment 2 bases; nucleotides outside the gene matches: 4. There are 15 residues in the CDR3. Germline CDR1 is MNHEY and CDR2 is SMNVEV (reference sequence). CDR3 protein: CASKGLAINTGELFF. The CDR3 bases are TGTGCCAGCAAGGGACTAGCGATTAACACCGGGGAGCTGTTTTTT.

V usage is TRBV28 and J usage is TRBJ1-1; TRBD1 matches at 9 bases. J gave up 4 bases and V 5 bases, and 5 bases lay outside the gene matches. The CDR3 sequence is 14 residues long. Germline loops: CDR1 MDHEN, CDR2 SYDVKM. The CDR3 region is CASSTRTGATEAFF. Written as DNA, the CDR3 is TGTGCCAGCAGTACCAGGACAGGGGCCACTGAAGCTTTCTTT.